This T cell receptor beta chain appears in the sequencing data of a study of blood T cell repertoires in COVID-19. V shed 1 base and J shed 5 bases, with 10 bases lying between them. CDR3 length: 14 residues. Germline V lookup: CDR1 LGHDT, CDR2 YNNKEL (reference sequence). Under the authors' procedure: Amplified reference gene primers provided the basis for estimating nucleated cell counts. Assay: immunoSEQ multiplex PCR; the TCRdb copy retains only in-frame clones and omits some. That table gives V, J and clone size, and the DNA gave D and trimming. Of under 550,000 clones listed, 70% to 90% were seen once; the top ten hold 0.7% to 0.85%.

Sample: peripheral blood. The sequence came from a young man with COVID-19, enrolled during active disease. The genes are TRBV3-1 (or the pseudogene TRBV3-2) and TRBJ2-3, with a possible D match to TRBD2 (5 bases). The CDR3 spells CASSQGRTVDTQYF. The CDR3, as DNA: TGTGCCAGCAGCCAAGGACGGACTGTAGATACGCAGTATTTT.